This is a list of T cell receptor beta chains from one sample in a study of blood T cell repertoires in COVID-19. Profiled with immunoSEQ multiplex PCR; TCRdb holds only in-frame clones, not every one. Here the sample spans 80,000 to 90,000 clones, roughly four fifths being singletons. The specimen was peripheral blood. Receptor source: a woman of 80 years or more with acute or convalescent COVID-19. Each CDR3 is given with its conserved first and last residue. The order of the fields is V gene, J gene, D gene, clone size, CDR3 DNA, CDR3 protein. D genes are given only for firm matches. Clone size is shown for a subset of rows, as once, few, many or a class of expanded clone.

>TRBV5-6|TRBJ1-2|.|few
TGTGCCAGCAGCTTGTCCTTGGGCGGCTACACCTTC
CASSLSLGGYTF
>TRBV28|TRBJ1-1|.|.
TGTGCCAGCAGCTTTAGAGGGACTGAAGCTTTCTTT
CASSFRGTEAFF
>TRBV24-1|TRBJ2-1|TRBD1|.
TGTGCCACCGCATACAGGGGTATCAATGAGCAGTTCTTC
CATAYRGINEQFF
>TRBV6-5|TRBJ1-3|TRBD1|.
TGTGCCAGCAGTACGACAGGGGCTGGAAACACCATATATTTT
CASSTTGAGNTIYF
>TRBV7-3|TRBJ1-5|TRBD1|.
TGTGCCAGCAGTCCACAGGGGGGTCAGCCCCAGCATTTT
CASSPQGGQPQHF
>TRBV5-6|TRBJ1-2|TRBD1|.
TGTGCCAGCAGCGACACAGGGGTTAACTATGGCTACACCTTC
CASSDTGVNYGYTF
>TRBV24-1|TRBJ2-1|TRBD1|.
TGTGCCACCAGACCCGGGACAGGGGGCGAATCATTCAATGAGCAGTTCTTC
CATRPGTGGESFNEQFF
>TRBV7-2|TRBJ1-5|.|.
TGTGCCAGCAGCTTGGGCGTGAATCAGCCCCAGCATTTT
CASSLGVNQPQHF
>TRBV7-8|TRBJ2-7|TRBD2|.
TGTGCCAGCAGCTTGAAGATAGCGGGGACCTACGAGCAGTACTTC
CASSLKIAGTYEQYF
>TRBV7-2|TRBJ1-5|TRBD1|.
TGTGCCAGCAGCTGGAGACAGGGGGAAGGTCAGCCCCAGCATTTT
CASSWRQGEGQPQHF
>TRBV5-4|TRBJ1-3|.|few
TGTGCCAGCAGCTACCCTTCGGCAGGGCGCTCTGGAAACACCATATATTTT
CASSYPSAGRSGNTIYF
>TRBV28|TRBJ2-7|.|few
TGTGCCAGCAGTTCCTTCAGGGTGAACGAGCAGTACTTC
CASSSFRVNEQYF
>TRBV7-2|TRBJ2-7|.|.
TGTGCCAGCAGCTTAGATGGCGGCTACGAGCAGTACTTC
CASSLDGGYEQYF
>TRBV3-1/TRBV3-2|TRBJ2-7|.|.
TGTGCCAGCAGCCAAGGGGAGGTAACCGAGCAGTACTTC
CASSQGEVTEQYF
>TRBV20-1|TRBJ1-1|.|.
TGCAGTGCCCCAGGGGTCACTGAAGCTTTCTTT
CSAPGVTEAFF
>TRBV6-5|TRBJ1-6|TRBD1|.
TGTGCCAGCAGTCCGATCTCCGGGACAGAATCACCCCTCCACTTT
CASSPISGTESPLHF
>TRBV29-1|TRBJ2-7|TRBD2|.
TGCAGCGTTGATAGCGGGAGTGACGAGCAGTACTTC
CSVDSGSDEQYF
>TRBV19|TRBJ1-6|.|.
TGTGCCAGTAGTATGGATCGCCTCGAGGCTGCCCCCGGTTATAATTCACCCCTCCACTTT
CASSMDRLEAAPGYNSPLHF
>TRBV27|TRBJ2-1|TRBD1|once
TGTGCCAGCAGATCTGGGACAGGGATTAACAATGAGCAGTTCTTC
CASRSGTGINNEQFF
>TRBV24-1|TRBJ2-1|TRBD2|once
TGTGCCACCAGTGATCCAACTAGCGGGAGGATGGATGAGCAGTTCTTC
CATSDPTSGRMDEQFF
>TRBV11-2|TRBJ2-3|TRBD2|.
TGTGCCAGCAGCTTAAAGGCGGGAGGGATCTCTAGCACAGATACGCAGTATTTT
CASSLKAGGISSTDTQYF
>TRBV27|TRBJ2-7|TRBD1|.
TGTGCCAGCCGAAGGACAGGGCAAGACGAGCAGTACTTC
CASRRTGQDEQYF
>TRBV2|TRBJ2-1|TRBD2|medium-sized
TGTGCCAGCAGGACCGGGCCTAGCGGGGGACGCTCCTACAATGAGCAGTTCTTC
CASRTGPSGGRSYNEQFF
>TRBV7-9|TRBJ2-3|.|.
TGTGCCAGCAGCTTAGCGACTGGGGGGGATACGCAGTATTTT
CASSLATGGDTQYF
>TRBV27|TRBJ1-1|.|.
TGTGCCAGCAGTTTAGGCGGCGTCAGGGGATCGGTGAACACTGAAGCTTTCTTT
CASSLGGVRGSVNTEAFF
>TRBV28|TRBJ1-1|TRBD1|.
TGTGCCAGCAGCCTGGACAGGGTGAGAACTGAAGCTTTCTTT
CASSLDRVRTEAFF
>TRBV2|TRBJ1-1|TRBD1|.
TGTGCCAGCAGTGACCCGACAGGGTCAGGGAACACTGAAGCTTTCTTT
CASSDPTGSGNTEAFF
>TRBV10-3|TRBJ2-3|TRBD1|.
TGTGCCATCAGCACGGGACAGGGCACAGATACGCAGTATTTT
CAISTGQGTDTQYF
>TRBV6-5|TRBJ2-3|.|once
TGTGCCAGCAGTCTCAGCACAGATACGCAGTATTTT
CASSLSTDTQYF
>TRBV6-7|TRBJ1-6|.|.
TGTGCCAGCAGTTTCGGGACGGCGGGAGGAGCAGACGATTCACCCCTCCACTTT
CASSFGTAGGADDSPLHF
>TRBV7-2|TRBJ2-1|TRBD2|.
TGTGCCAGCAGCTTTACTAGCGGGGGCGGGCCCTATGAGCAGTTCTTC
CASSFTSGGGPYEQFF
>TRBV2|TRBJ2-2|.|.
TGTGCCAGCAGTGAAGTTGGAGTAACCGGGGAGCTGTTTTTT
CASSEVGVTGELFF
>TRBV5-1|TRBJ2-3|TRBD2|few
TGCGCCAGCACTACGGCGGGAGGGCCCACAGATACGCAGTATTTT
CASTTAGGPTDTQYF
>TRBV19|TRBJ2-1|TRBD2|.
TGTGCCAGTAGTCCTCTAGCGGGACCTAATGAGCAGTTCTTC
CASSPLAGPNEQFF
>TRBV6-6|TRBJ2-3|TRBD2|.
TGTGCCAGCAGGCGCGGGGGGTCGGTAGATACGCAGTATTTT
CASRRGGSVDTQYF